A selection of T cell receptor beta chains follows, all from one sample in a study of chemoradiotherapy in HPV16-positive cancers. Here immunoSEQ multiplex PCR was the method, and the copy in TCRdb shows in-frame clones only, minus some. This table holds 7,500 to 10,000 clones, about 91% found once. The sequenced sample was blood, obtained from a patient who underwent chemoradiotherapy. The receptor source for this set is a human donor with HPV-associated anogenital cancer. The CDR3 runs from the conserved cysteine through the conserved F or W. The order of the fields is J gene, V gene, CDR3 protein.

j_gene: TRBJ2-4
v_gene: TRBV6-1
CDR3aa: CASSDGAVLPNIQYF

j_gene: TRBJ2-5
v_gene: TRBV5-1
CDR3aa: CASSLAQETQYF

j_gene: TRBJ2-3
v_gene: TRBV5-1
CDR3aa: CASSLGLAGVDTQYF

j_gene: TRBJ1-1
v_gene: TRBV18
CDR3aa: CASSPIHRGHEAFF

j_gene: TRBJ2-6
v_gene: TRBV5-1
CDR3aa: CASSLVGGRAGANVLTF

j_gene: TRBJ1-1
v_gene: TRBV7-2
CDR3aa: CASSLGQGWSEAFF

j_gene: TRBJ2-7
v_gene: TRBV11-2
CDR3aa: CASSSGPSSYEQYF

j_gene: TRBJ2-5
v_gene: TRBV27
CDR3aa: CASRDRGETQYF

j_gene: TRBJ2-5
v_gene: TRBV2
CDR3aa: CASSEDIQETQYF

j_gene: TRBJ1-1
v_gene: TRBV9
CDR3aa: CASSMYGQLDTEAFF

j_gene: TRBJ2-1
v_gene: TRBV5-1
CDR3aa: CASSLVAGGSYNEQFF

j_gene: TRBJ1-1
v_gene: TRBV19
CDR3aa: CASSLPRRDKNTEAFF

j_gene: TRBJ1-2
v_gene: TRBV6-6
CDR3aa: CASIGVMSYTF

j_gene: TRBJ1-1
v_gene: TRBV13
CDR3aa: CASSSPGTGNTEAFF

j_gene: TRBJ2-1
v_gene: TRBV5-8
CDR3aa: CASSLAGQGARNNEQFF

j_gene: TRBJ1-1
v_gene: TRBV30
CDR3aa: CAWTTYSRNTEAFF

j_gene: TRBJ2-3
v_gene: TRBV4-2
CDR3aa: CASSRTTLGVDTQYF